Presented here are 13 T cell receptor beta chains from one specimen sequenced in a study of blood T cells in healthy people across ages. Alongside a J-beta primer mix, a sample-barcoded 5' primer served in a second PCR lasting 7 to 11 cycles. Each CDR3 protein is one row after TCRdb ran MiXCR on the 5' RACE reads. In the table there are over 1.5 million distinct CDR3 sequences, around half of which are singletons. Sequenced input: blood. The receptor source for this set is a woman between 40 and 55 years old in good health.

This clonotype was observed a few times. The rearrangement links TRBV6-2 or TRBV6-3 to TRBJ2-3; unclear D gene. V dropped 2 bases and J dropped 2 bases, with 8 bases sitting between them. The CDR3 is 14 amino acids. Germline V gene data show CDR1 as MNHEY and CDR2 as SVGEGT. The CDR3 DNA follows: TGTGCCAGCAGTTACATCGGCTTCACAGATACGCAGTATTTT. It encodes CASSYIGFTDTQYF.

This clonotype was seen a single time. The rearrangement links TRBV4-3 to TRBJ2-6; 7 nucleotides line up with TRBD2. The CDR3 contains 15 residues. Germline-derived CDR1 and CDR2 are LGHNA and YSLEER. J gave up 2 bases and V 8 bases, and 6 bases lay outside the gene matches. The CDR3 bases are TGCGCCAGCGGAAAGGCGGGGGCTGGGGCCAACGTCCTGACTTTC. It is translated as CASGKAGAGANVLTF.

CDR3 sequence reads: CASSRQVPSNQPQHF. Here the CDR3 DNA reads TGTGCCAGCAGTCGACAGGTCCCTAGTAATCAGCCCCAGCATTTT. The chain carries TRBV27 and TRBJ1-5, with a weak D call TRBD1 (6 bases). V gave up 5 bases and J gave up 4 bases, with 15 bases separating them. This CDR3 is 15 amino acids long. The V gene's germline CDR1 is MNHEY and CDR2 SMNVEV (reference sequence).

The chain employs TRBV27 and TRBJ2-7; D perhaps matches TRBD2 (6 bases). In germline, CDR1 is MNHEY, CDR2 SMNVEV (reference sequence). Trimming took 2 bases from V and 3 from J, leaving 17 bases between them. CDR3 length: 16 amino acids. The CDR3 protein is CASSLTGSDPFYEQYF. CDR3 nucleotide sequence: TGTGCCAGCAGTTTAACCGGGAGTGACCCGTTCTACGAGCAGTACTTC.

The chain carries TRBV20-1 and TRBJ2-3; 8 bases map to TRBD2. This CDR3 contains 15 residues. Trimming at V came to 6 bases and at J to 1 base, leaving 9 bases not matched to a gene. Germline V gene lookup returns CDR1 DFQATT and CDR2 SNEGSKA (reference sequence). CDR3 DNA sequence: TGCAGTGCCGAGGTCGTAGCGGGGCGCACAGATACGCAGTATTTT. It translates to CSAEVVAGRTDTQYF.

The gene calls are TRBV20-1 and TRBJ1-1; tentatively, D is TRBD1 (6 bases). The CDR3 covers 14 residues. Germline V CDR1 and CDR2: DFQATT, SNEGSKA (reference sequence). The ends were cut back, 8 bases at V and 1 base at J, with 17 bases in the middle. DNA for the CDR3: TGCAGTCGAGGGGGTGGGAGGGCGAACACTGAAGCTTTCTTT. The encoded protein is CSRGGGRANTEAFF.

V gene TRBV6-5 combines with J gene TRBJ2-3; 8 nucleotides match TRBD2. The CDR3 loop spans 14 amino acids. Germline V gene lookup returns CDR1 MNHEY and CDR2 SVGAGI. V was clipped by 7 bases and J by 2 bases; unmatched bases: 5. CDR3: CASIGGGHTDTQYF. The CDR3 bases are TGTGCCAGCATAGGCGGGGGGCACACAGATACGCAGTATTTT.

V gene TRBV12-3 or TRBV12-4 combines with J gene TRBJ1-2; a weak D match, TRBD1 (6 bases). V lost 0 bases and J 7 bases, leaving 15 bases between the germline ends. This CDR3 has 15 amino acids. The CDR3 region is CASSLAAGAPRGYTF. In DNA form, the CDR3 reads TGTGCCAGCAGTTTAGCGGCGGGGGCACCGCGTGGCTACACCTTC.

The CDR3: CASSQPSGGPSYNEQFF. The CDR3, as DNA: TGTGCCAGCAGCCAACCTAGCGGGGGCCCCTCCTACAATGAGCAGTTCTTC. This chain joins TRBV7-9 and TRBJ2-1, with 10 bases aligning to TRBD2. The CDR3 has 17 amino acids. CDR1 SEHNR and CDR2 FQNEAQ come from the germline V gene (reference sequence). The J segment lost 0 bases and the V segment lost 5 bases, leaving 7 bases of the junction unmatched.

Only a few counts were recorded for this clonotype. The V gene is TRBV9, the J gene TRBJ2-3; perhaps TRBD2 as D (5 bases). This CDR3 is built from 13 residues. Trimming took off 2 bases at V and 5 bases at J, with 9 bases between the two ends. Germline values: CDR1 SGDLS, CDR2 YYNGEE. The CDR3 sequence: CASSVLRGDTQYF. The DNA of the CDR3 is TGTGCCAGCAGCGTCCTTCGGGGAGATACGCAGTATTTT.

Details on this clonotype: Relative to the germline gene, one junction end is altered; a read error may explain this. This rearrangement joins TRBV7-6 to TRBJ2-1; D may be TRBD2 (5 bases). The CDR3 length is 15 residues. Germline assignment: CDR1 SGHVS and CDR2 FNYEAQ. CDR3 DNA sequence: TGTGCTAGCAACTTAGAGGGATCTACCTACAATGAGCAGTTCTTC. Translation gives CASNLEGSTYNEQFF.

The CDR3 loop is CAGGQGHQPQHF. The CDR3 DNA sequence: TGTGCCGGTGGACAGGGGCATCAGCCCCAGCATTTT. The chain carries TRBV6-2 or TRBV6-3 and TRBJ1-5; 9 nucleotides align to TRBD1. V was clipped by 11 bases and J by 5 bases; unmatched bases: 4. CDR1 and CDR2 (germline): MNHEY, SVGEGT. The CDR3 runs to 12 residues.

This rearrangement joins TRBV6-5 to TRBJ2-4; no clear D gene. Per the germline V gene, CDR1 is MNHEY and CDR2 is SVGAGI. Trimming shortened V by 9 bases and J by 2 bases, and 8 bases separated the two germline ends. There are 12 residues in the CDR3. For the CDR3, the DNA is TGTGCCAGGGACGAAACCAAAAACATTCAGTACTTC. Protein: CARDETKNIQYF.